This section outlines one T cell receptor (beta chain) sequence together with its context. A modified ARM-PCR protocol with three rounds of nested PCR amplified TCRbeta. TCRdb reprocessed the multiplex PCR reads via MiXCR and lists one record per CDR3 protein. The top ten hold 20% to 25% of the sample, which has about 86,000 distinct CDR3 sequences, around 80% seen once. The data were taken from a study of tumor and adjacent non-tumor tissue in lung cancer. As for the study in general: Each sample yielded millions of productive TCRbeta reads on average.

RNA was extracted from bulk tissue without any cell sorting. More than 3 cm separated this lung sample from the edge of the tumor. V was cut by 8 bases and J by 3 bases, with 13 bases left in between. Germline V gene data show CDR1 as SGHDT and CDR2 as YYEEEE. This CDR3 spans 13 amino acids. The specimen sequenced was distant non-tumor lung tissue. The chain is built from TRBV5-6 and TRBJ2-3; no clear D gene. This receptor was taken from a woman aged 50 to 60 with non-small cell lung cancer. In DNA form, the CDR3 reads TGTGCCAGTATCTTCCAAGTGACAGATACGCAGTATTTT. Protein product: CASIFQVTDTQYF. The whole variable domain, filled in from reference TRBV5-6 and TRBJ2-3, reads DAGVTQSPTHLIKTRGQQVTLRCSPKSGHDTVSWYQQALGQGPQFIFQYYEEEERQRGNFPDRFSGHQFPNYSSELNVNALLLGDSALYLCASIFQVTDTQYFGPGTRLTVL.